The 18 T cell receptor beta chains reported below all come from one sample, sequenced in a study of blood T cell repertoires in COVID-19. Profiled with immunoSEQ multiplex PCR; TCRdb holds only in-frame clones, not every one. The sample carries 150,000 to 200,000 clones, around 88% recorded once. Sample: peripheral blood. Source of these receptors: a woman aged 70-85 years who had recovered from COVID-19.

The rearrangement links TRBV3-1 (or the pseudogene TRBV3-2) to TRBJ2-1; 7 nucleotides match TRBD1. CDR3 length equals 14 residues. The V and J ends lost 4 bases and 7 bases, in that order; junction bases with no gene match: 7. Germline CDR1 LGHDT, CDR2 YNNKEL (reference sequence). The DNA of the CDR3 is TGTGCCAGCAGCCTACCACAGGGGTGGAATGAGCAGTTCTTC. It translates to CASSLPQGWNEQFF.

J is TRBJ2-3 and V is TRBV10-2; 7 bases align to TRBD1. Trimming at V came to 0 bases and at J to 1 base, leaving 7 bases not matched to a gene. CDR1 and CDR2 (germline): WSHSY, SAAADI. This CDR3 is 17 amino acids long. Written as DNA, the CDR3 is TGCGCCAGCAGTGAGTCAGCTAAGGGACAGCGCACAGATACGCAGTATTTT. It yields the protein CASSESAKGQRTDTQYF.

The V call is TRBV5-4, the J call TRBJ2-7; 8 bases agree with TRBD1. This CDR3 has 14 amino acids. V lost 7 bases and J lost 3; bases outside the gene matches: 9. Germline CDR1 is SGHNT and CDR2 is YYREEE (reference sequence). In DNA, the CDR3 is TGTGCCAGCGGGCCCGGGGACAGGAACTACGAGCAGTACTTC. Encoded protein: CASGPGDRNYEQYF.

The chain uses TRBV27 and TRBJ2-2; 9 bases match TRBD1. Germline V gene sequence: CDR1 MNHEY, CDR2 SMNVEV (reference sequence). The CDR3 loop spans 14 amino acids. Trimming removed 8 bases from V and 4 bases from J; junction bases left unmatched: 5. The CDR3, as DNA: TGTGCCAGCGTGAAGACAGGGGGCACCGGGGAGCTGTTTTTT. As protein: CASVKTGGTGELFF.

The rearrangement links TRBV11-2 to TRBJ2-7; D remains ambiguous. Germline V gives CDR1 SGHAT, CDR2 FQNNGV. CDR3 length: 14 residues. The V end was cut by 6 bases, the J end by 2 bases, with 14 bases between. The CDR3 region is CASSPGSPPYEQYF. The CDR3 bases are TGTGCCAGCAGTCCAGGATCCCCCCCCTACGAGCAGTACTTC.

V and J are TRBV7-9 and TRBJ2-3; D gene ambiguous. Germline CDR1 and CDR2: SEHNR and FQNEAQ (reference sequence). Deletions cut 2 bases from V and 14 bases from J, with 17 bases between. The CDR3 consists of 13 residues. This CDR3 is CASSLRPGSPWYF. The CDR3, as DNA: TGTGCCAGCAGCTTAAGGCCCGGGTCCCCATGGTATTTT.

The chain uses TRBV4-1 and TRBJ1-5; D perhaps matches TRBD1 (6 bases). The V gene lost 0 bases and the J gene lost 7 bases, with 13 bases spanning the gap. The CDR3 spans 15 residues. From germline, CDR1 is MGHRA and CDR2 YSYEKL. The CDR3 loop reads CASSQEWRTEQPQHF. The CDR3 nucleotides are TGCGCCAGCAGCCAAGAGTGGCGGACAGAACAGCCCCAGCATTTT.

The chain links TRBV10-3 to TRBJ2-5; possibly TRBD1 for D (5 bases). CDR3 length equals 14 residues. V was pared by 0 bases and J by 5 bases, with 10 bases between. Germline V gives CDR1 ENHRY, CDR2 SYGVKD. The CDR3 reads CAISESRSGETQYF. The CDR3, as DNA: TGTGCCATCAGTGAGTCGAGGTCAGGGGAGACCCAGTACTTC.

The rearrangement links TRBV5-5 to TRBJ1-2; D is undetermined. The V and J ends lost 1 base and 0 bases respectively, with 7 bases between them. The CDR3 has 14 residues. CDR1 and CDR2 (germline): SGHKS, YYEKEE (reference sequence). CDR3 in DNA: TGTGCCAGCAGCTTGCAGGTTTCTAACTATGGCTACACCTTC. It yields the protein CASSLQVSNYGYTF.

The rearrangement uses TRBV5-4 and TRBJ2-5; D not certain. The germline V gene encodes CDR1 SGHNT and CDR2 YYREEE (reference sequence). V was shortened by 0 bases and J by 3 bases, with 9 bases between the two germline ends. This CDR3 region has 14 residues. CDR3 residues: CASSLDSTKETQYF. In nucleotides, the CDR3 is TGTGCCAGCAGCTTGGACTCTACGAAAGAGACCCAGTACTTC.

The V and J genes are TRBV7-2 and TRBJ2-7, with D tentatively TRBD1 (5 bases). V dropped 3 bases and J dropped 7 bases, with 13 bases sitting between them. The CDR3 runs to 13 residues. The germline V gene encodes CDR1 SGHTA and CDR2 FQGNSA. For the CDR3, the DNA is TGTGCCAGCAGCTTGGGGCTCGAGAAGGAGCAGTACTTC. The encoded protein is CASSLGLEKEQYF.

The rearrangement joins TRBV4-1 to TRBJ1-2; 7 nucleotides match TRBD1. In germline, CDR1 is MGHRA, CDR2 YSYEKL. The CDR3 loop spans 15 amino acids. The J segment lost 4 bases and the V segment lost 1 base, leaving 6 bases of the junction unmatched. CDR3 loop: CASSQGPDRAYGYTF. The CDR3 DNA sequence: TGCGCCAGCAGCCAAGGACCCGACAGGGCCTATGGCTACACCTTC.

V and J are TRBV11-3 and TRBJ2-3, with TRBD1 matching 7 bases. The V gene end was trimmed by 5 bases and the J gene end by 2 bases; junction bases not matched to a gene: 7. The CDR3 totals 15 residues. Germline CDR1 and CDR2: SGHNT and YENEEA. The CDR3: CASSRRDSTTDTQYF. The CDR3 DNA follows: TGTGCCAGCAGCCGCAGGGACAGCACCACAGATACGCAGTATTTT.

The V gene is TRBV13, the J gene TRBJ1-1; the match to TRBD1 covers 7 bases. The CDR3 length is 15 residues. V dropped 5 bases and J dropped 1; count of bases not matched to a gene: 7. Germline V CDR1 and CDR2: PRHDT, FYEKMQ (reference sequence). The CDR3 region has the DNA TGTGCCAGCAGCCTATGGACAGGCCGGAACACTGAAGCTTTCTTT. Encoded protein: CASSLWTGRNTEAFF.

CDR3 in DNA: TGTGCCATCAGACGGGCTAGCGCCCACAATGAGCAGTTCTTC. Encoded protein: CAIRRASAHNEQFF. The chain couples TRBV10-3 to TRBJ2-1; D possibly corresponds to TRBD2 (6 bases). V was cut by 6 bases and J by 5 bases, with 14 bases left in between. The CDR3 length is 14 residues. Germline CDR1 and CDR2: ENHRY and SYGVKD.

J is TRBJ2-2 and V is TRBV18; D perhaps matches TRBD2 (5 bases). CDR1 and CDR2 from the germline V gene are KGHSH and LQKENI. The V end lost 3 bases, the J end lost 4 bases, and 9 bases lay between the germline ends. This CDR3 spans 14 amino acids. This CDR3 is CASSPDAGTGELFF. In DNA form, the CDR3 reads TGTGCCAGCTCACCGGACGCGGGCACCGGGGAGCTGTTTTTT.

The CDR3 region has the DNA TGCGCCAGCAGCACGACAGACTCTGGAAACACCATATATTTT. It specifies CASSTTDSGNTIYF. The chain combines TRBV5-1 with TRBJ1-3, with D perhaps matching TRBD1 (5 bases). Germline assignment: CDR1 SGHRS and CDR2 YFSETQ. V shed 4 bases and J shed 0 bases, with 8 bases lying between them. The CDR3 consists of 14 residues.

This clone has only a few counts. The rearrangement links TRBV18 to TRBJ1-2; TRBD1 aligns across 7 bases. CDR1 KGHSH and CDR2 LQKENI come from the germline V gene. J gave up 5 bases and V 5 bases, and 5 bases lay outside the gene matches. This CDR3 has 13 amino acids. CDR3 bases: TGTGCCAGCTCAAGCTCAGGGGGGTATGGCTACACCTTC. As protein: CASSSSGGYGYTF.